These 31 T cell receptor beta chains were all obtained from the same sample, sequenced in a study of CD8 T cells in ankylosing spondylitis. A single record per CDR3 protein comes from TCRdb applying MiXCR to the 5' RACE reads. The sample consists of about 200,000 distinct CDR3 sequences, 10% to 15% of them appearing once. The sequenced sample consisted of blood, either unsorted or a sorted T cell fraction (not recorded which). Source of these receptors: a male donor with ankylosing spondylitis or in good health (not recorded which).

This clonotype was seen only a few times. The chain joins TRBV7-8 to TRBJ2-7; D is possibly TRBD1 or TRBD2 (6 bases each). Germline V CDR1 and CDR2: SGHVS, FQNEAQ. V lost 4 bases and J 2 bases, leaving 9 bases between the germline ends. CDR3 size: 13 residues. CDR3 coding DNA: TGTGCCAGCAGCTCGGAGGGGGCCTACGAGCAGTACTTC. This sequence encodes CASSSEGAYEQYF.

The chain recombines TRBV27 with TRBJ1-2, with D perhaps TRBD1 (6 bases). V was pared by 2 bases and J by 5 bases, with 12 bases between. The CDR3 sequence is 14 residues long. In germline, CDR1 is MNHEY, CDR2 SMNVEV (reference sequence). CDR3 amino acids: CASSLRGGSYGYTF. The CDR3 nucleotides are TGTGCCAGCAGTTTACGAGGGGGTTCTTATGGCTACACCTTC.

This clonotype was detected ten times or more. This chain's CDR3 is CASSAGDVPPNHTEAFF. The CDR3, as DNA: TGTGCCAGCAGCGCGGGGGATGTCCCTCCGAATCACACTGAAGCTTTCTTT. V gene TRBV7-9 combines with J gene TRBJ1-1; TRBD1 is a possible D gene (5 bases). V dropped 5 bases and J dropped 3 bases, with 22 bases sitting between them. This CDR3 is 17 amino acids long. CDR1 is SEHNR and CDR2 is FQNEAQ in the germline V gene (reference sequence).

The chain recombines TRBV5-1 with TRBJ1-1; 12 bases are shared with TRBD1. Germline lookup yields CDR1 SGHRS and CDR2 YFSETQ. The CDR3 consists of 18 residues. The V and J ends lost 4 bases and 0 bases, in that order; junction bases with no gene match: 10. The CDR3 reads CASSVPPGQGAMNTEAFF. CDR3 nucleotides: TGCGCCAGCAGCGTTCCTCCGGGACAGGGGGCGATGAACACTGAAGCTTTCTTT.

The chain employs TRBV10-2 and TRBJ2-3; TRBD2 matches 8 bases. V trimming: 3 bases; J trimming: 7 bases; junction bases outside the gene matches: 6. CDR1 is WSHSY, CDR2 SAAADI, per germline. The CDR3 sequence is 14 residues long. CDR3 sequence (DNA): TGCGCCAGCAGTGATGCGGGAGGAGCAAATACGCAGTATTTT. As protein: CASSDAGGANTQYF.

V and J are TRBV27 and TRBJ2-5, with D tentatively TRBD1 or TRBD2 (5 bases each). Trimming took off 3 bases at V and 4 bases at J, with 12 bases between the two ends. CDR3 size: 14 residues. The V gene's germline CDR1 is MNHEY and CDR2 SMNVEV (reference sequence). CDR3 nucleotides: TGTGCCAGCAGTTTTAGGGGAGCCCGAGAGACCCAGTACTTC. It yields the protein CASSFRGARETQYF.

The CDR3 nucleotides read TGTGCCAGCAGTGATTTAGGGCTAGCGGTGTCGAGCTCCTACAATGAGCAGTTCTTC. As protein: CASSDLGLAVSSSYNEQFF. This chain joins TRBV6-1 and TRBJ2-1; TRBD2 matches 7 bases. Germline assignment: CDR1 MNHNS and CDR2 SASEGT. The V segment lost 3 bases and the J segment 0 bases; nucleotides outside the gene matches: 14. The CDR3 loop spans 19 amino acids.

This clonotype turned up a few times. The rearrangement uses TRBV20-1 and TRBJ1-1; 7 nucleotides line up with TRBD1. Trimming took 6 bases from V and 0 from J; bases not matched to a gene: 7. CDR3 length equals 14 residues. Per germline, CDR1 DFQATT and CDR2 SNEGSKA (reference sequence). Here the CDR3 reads CSAARRGLNTEAFF. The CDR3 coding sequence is TGCAGTGCCGCCCGAAGGGGGCTGAACACTGAAGCTTTCTTT.

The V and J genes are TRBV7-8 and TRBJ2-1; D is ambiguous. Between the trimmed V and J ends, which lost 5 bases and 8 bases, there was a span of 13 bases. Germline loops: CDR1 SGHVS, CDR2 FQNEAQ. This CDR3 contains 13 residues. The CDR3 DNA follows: TGTGCCAGCAGCCCCCCACCGTGGGATGAGCAGTTCTTC. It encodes CASSPPPWDEQFF.

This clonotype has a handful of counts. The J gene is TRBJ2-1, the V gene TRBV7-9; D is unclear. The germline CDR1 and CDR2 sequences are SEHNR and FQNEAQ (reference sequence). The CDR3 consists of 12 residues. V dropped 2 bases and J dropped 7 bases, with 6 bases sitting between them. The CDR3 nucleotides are TGTGCCAGCAGCTTATGGGGTAATGAGCAGTTCTTC. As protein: CASSLWGNEQFF.

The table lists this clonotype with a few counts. CDR3 coding DNA: TGTGCCAGTAGTATCATCAATGAGCAGTTCTTC. It specifies CASSIINEQFF. V usage is TRBV19 and J usage is TRBJ2-1; D uncertain. CDR1 is LNHDA, CDR2 SQIVND, per germline (reference sequence). V was clipped by 3 bases and J by 6 bases, with 3 bases between them. The CDR3 consists of 11 residues.

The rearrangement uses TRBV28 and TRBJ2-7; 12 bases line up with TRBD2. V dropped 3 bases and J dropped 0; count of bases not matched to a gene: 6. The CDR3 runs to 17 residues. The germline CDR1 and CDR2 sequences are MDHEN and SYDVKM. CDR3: CASSFGLAGPTSYEQYF. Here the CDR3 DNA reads TGTGCCAGCAGTTTCGGACTAGCGGGGCCTACCTCCTACGAGCAGTACTTC.

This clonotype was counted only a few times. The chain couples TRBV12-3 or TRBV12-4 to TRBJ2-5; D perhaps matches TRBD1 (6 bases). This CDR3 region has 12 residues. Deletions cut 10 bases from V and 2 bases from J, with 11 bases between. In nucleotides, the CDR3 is TGTGCCACTCAGGGGCCACAAGAGACCCAGTACTTC. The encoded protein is CATQGPQETQYF.

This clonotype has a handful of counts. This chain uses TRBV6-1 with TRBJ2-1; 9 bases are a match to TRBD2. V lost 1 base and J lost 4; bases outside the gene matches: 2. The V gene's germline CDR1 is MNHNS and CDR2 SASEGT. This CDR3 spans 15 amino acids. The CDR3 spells CASSEGAGGYNEQFF. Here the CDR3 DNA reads TGTGCCAGCAGTGAAGGGGCGGGAGGGTACAATGAGCAGTTCTTC.

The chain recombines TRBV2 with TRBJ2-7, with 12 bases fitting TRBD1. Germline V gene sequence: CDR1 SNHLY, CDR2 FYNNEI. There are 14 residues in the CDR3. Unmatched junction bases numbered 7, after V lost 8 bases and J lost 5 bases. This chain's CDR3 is CASFSGTGGHEQYF. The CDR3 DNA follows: TGTGCCAGCTTCTCCGGGACAGGGGGCCACGAGCAGTACTTC. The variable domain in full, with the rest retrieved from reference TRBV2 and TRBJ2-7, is EPEVTQTPSHQVTQMGQEVILRCVPISNHLYFYWYRQILGQKVEFLVSFYNNEISEKSEIFDDQFSVERPDGSNFTLKIRSTKLEDSAMYFCASFSGTGGHEQYFGPGTRLTVT.

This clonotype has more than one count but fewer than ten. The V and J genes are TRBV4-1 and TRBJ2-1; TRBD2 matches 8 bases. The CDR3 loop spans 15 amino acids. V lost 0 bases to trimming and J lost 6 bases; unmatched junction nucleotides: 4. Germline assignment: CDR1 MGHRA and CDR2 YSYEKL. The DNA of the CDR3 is TGCGCCAGCAGCCAAGACCGACTAGCGTCCAATGAGCAGTTCTTC. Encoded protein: CASSQDRLASNEQFF.

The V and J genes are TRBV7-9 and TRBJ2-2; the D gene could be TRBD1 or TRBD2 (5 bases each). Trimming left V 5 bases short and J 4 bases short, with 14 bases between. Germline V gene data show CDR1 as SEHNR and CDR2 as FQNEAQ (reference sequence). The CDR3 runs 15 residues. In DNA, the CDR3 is TGTGCCAGCAGCCCCCACCAGGGACCCACCGGGGAGCTGTTTTTT. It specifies CASSPHQGPTGELFF.

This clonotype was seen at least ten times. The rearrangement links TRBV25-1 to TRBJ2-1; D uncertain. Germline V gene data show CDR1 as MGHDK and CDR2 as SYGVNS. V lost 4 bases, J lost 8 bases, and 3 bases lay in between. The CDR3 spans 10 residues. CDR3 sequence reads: CASSADEQFF. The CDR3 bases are TGTGCCAGCAGTGCCGATGAGCAGTTCTTC.

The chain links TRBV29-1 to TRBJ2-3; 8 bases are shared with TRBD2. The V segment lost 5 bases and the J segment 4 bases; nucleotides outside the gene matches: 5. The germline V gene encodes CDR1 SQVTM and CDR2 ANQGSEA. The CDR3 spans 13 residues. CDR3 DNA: TGCAGCGTTCCGGGAGGGCCGTCAGATACGCAGTATTTT. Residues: CSVPGGPSDTQYF.

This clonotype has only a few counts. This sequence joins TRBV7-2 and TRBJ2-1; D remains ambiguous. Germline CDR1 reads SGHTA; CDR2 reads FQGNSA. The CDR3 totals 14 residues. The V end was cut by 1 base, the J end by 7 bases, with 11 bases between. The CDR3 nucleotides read TGTGCCAGCAGCTTAGGCCCTAATGGTAATGAGCAGTTCTTC. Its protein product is CASSLGPNGNEQFF.

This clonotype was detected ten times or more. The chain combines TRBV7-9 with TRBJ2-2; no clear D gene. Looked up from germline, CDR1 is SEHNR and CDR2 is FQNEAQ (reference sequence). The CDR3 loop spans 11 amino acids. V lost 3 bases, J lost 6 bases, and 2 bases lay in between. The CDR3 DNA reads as TGTGCCAGCAGCTTGTCCGGGGAGCTGTTTTTT. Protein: CASSLSGELFF.

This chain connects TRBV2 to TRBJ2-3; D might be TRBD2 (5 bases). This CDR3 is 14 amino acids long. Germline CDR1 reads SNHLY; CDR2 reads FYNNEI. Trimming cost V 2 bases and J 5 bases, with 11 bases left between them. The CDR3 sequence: CASSETSGRDTQYF. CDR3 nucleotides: TGTGCCAGCAGTGAAACTAGTGGAAGAGATACGCAGTATTTT.

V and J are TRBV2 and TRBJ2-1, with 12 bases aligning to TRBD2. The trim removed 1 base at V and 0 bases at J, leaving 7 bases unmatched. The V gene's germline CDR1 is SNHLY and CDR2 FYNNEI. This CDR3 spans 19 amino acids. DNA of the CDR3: TGTGCCAGCAGTGAAGGTACTAGCGGGGGGATGAGCTCCTACAATGAGCAGTTCTTC. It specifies CASSEGTSGGMSSYNEQFF.

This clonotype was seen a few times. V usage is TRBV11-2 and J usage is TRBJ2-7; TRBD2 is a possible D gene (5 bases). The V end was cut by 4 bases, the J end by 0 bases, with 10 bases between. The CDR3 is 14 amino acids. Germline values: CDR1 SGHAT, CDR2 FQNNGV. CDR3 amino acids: CASSSWESSYEQYF. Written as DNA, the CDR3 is TGTGCCAGCAGCTCGTGGGAGAGCTCCTACGAGCAGTACTTC.

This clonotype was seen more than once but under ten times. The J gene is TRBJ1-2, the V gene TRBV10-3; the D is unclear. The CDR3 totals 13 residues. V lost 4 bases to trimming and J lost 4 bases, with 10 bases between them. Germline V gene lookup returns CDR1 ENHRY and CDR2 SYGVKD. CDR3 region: CAISGEDLYGYTF. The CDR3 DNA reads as TGTGCCATCAGTGGGGAGGACCTCTATGGCTACACCTTC.

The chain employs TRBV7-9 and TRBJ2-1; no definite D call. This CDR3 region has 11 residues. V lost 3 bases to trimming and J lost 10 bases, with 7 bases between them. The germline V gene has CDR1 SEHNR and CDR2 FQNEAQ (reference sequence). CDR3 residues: CASSLTREQFF. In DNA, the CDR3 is TGTGCCAGCAGCTTGACCAGGGAGCAGTTCTTC. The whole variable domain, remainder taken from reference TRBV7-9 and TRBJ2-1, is DTGVSQNPRHKITKRGQNVTFRCDPISEHNRLYWYRQTLGQGPEFLTYFQNEAQLEKSRLLSDRFSAERPKGSFSTLEIQRTEQGDSAMYLCASSLTREQFFGPGTRLTVL.

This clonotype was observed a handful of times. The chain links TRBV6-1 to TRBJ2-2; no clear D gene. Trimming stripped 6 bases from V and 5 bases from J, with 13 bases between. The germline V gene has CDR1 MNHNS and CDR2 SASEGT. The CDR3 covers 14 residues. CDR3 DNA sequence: TGTGCCAGCAGCCCCTACGGTGAAACCGGGGAGCTGTTTTTT. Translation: CASSPYGETGELFF.

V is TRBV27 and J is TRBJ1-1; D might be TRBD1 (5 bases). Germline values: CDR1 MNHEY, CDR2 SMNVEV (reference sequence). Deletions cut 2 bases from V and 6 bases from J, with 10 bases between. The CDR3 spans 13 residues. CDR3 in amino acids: CASSLMGPPEAFF. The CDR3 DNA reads TGTGCCAGCAGTTTAATGGGACCCCCTGAAGCTTTCTTT.

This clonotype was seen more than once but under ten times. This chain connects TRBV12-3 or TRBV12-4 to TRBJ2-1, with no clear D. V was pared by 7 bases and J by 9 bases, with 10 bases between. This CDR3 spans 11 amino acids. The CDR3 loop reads CASNIGSEQFF. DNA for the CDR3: TGTGCCAGCAACATAGGGTCTGAGCAGTTCTTC.

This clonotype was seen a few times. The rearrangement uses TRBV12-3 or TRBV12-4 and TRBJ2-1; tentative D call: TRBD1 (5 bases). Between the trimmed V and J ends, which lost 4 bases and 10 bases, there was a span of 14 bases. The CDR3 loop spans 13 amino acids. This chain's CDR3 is CASSYASGIEQFF. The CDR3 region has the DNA TGTGCCAGCAGTTATGCCTCAGGGATCGAGCAGTTCTTC.

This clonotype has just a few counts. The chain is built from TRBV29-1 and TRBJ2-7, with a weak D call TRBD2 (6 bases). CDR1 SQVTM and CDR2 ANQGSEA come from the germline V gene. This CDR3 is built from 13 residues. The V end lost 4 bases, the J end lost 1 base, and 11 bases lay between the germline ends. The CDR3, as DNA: TGCAGCGTTGTACCCGGGAGTTCCTACGAGCAGTACTTC. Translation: CSVVPGSSYEQYF.